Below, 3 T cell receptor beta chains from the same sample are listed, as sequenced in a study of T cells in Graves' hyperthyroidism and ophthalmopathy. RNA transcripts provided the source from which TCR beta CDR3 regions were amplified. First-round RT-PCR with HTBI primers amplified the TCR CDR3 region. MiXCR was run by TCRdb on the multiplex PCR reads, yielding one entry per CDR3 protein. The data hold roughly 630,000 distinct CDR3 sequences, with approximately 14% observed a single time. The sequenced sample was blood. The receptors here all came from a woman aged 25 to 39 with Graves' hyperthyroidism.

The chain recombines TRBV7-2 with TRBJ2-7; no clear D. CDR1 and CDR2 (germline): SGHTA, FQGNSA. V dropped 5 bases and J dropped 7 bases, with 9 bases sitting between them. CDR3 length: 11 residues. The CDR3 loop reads CASSPQQEQYF. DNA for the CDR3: TGTGCCAGCAGCCCCCAGCAGGAGCAGTACTTC.

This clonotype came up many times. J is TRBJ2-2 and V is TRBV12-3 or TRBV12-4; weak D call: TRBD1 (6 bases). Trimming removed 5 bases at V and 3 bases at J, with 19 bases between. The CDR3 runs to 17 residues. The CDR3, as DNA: TGTGCCAGCAGTCCGACAGGCCTTATCCGGGACACCGGGGAGCTGTTTTTT. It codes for CASSPTGLIRDTGELFF.

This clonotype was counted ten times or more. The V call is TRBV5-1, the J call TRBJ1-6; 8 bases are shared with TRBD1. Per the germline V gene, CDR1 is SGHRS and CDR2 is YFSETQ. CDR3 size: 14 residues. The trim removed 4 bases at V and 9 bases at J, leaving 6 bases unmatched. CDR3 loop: CASSKGQDVSPLHF. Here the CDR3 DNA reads TGCGCCAGCAGCAAGGGACAGGACGTTTCACCCCTCCACTTT.